This paragraph reports one T cell receptor (beta chain). Other DNA sequences in this sample translate to the same CDR3. This record belongs to a study of blood T cell repertoires in COVID-19. Study at large: PBMCs, B-cell-depleted T cells, or T cells were the source of the cDNA or gDNA that made up the material.

Authors' analysis steps: It was from reference gene primer amplification that nucleated cell counts were estimated. The table came from immunoSEQ multiplex PCR; TCRdb's copy has only in-frame clones and leaves some out. V, J and clone size are taken as reported in that table, and D and trimming were inferred from the DNA itself. Here the sample spans about 170,000 clones, about 90% being singletons. The source of this sequence is a woman in her sixties or seventies with COVID-19, enrolled during active disease. The sample comprised peripheral blood.

CDR3 DNA sequence: TGTGCCAGCAGCACGGACAGAAGCTCTGGAAACACCATATATTTT. It encodes CASSTDRSSGNTIYF. The rearrangement joins TRBV7-9 to TRBJ1-3, with D possibly being TRBD1 (6 bases). The length of the CDR3 is 15 residues. Germline V gene data show CDR1 as SEHNR and CDR2 as FQNEAQ (reference sequence). V dropped 5 bases and J dropped 0 bases, with 11 bases sitting between them.